This T cell receptor (beta chain) was recorded in a study of siplizumab effects on memory and regulatory T cells. Study conclusions and caveats: Among mappable alloreactive CD4+ clones, the Treg-derived fraction averaged around 70% with siplizumab versus about 25% in controls. Significant reduction of alloreactive sequences traceable to unstimulated CD4+ memory cells was observed with siplizumab. Naive T cells apparently outstripped memory cells in diversity and seemed major alloresponse contributors.

Each sample yielded 90,000 to 100,000 assayed TCR templates. Sequenced by immunoSEQ multiplex PCR; TCRdb stores in-frame clones only, minus some. Of around 100,000 clones in the sample, 75% to 95% were seen once. Per germline, CDR1 SGHKS and CDR2 YYEKEE (reference sequence). This CDR3 spans 14 amino acids. V was cut by 0 bases and J by 8 bases, with 14 bases left in between. In regard to this clone: The antigen remains undetermined.

The clonotype was recovered from a human donor in good health. Some clones in this sample may be carry-over from other donors' samples. Material for sequencing was CD4+ T cells sorted from blood. V usage is TRBV5-5 and J usage is TRBJ1-2; possible D gene TRBD1, 5 bases. The CDR3 region has the DNA TGTGCCAGCAGCTTGGGAGGGGAGGCAGGAGGCTACACCTTC. Encoded protein: CASSLGGEAGGYTF.